This section outlines one T cell receptor (beta chain) sequence together with its context. Antigen: not known. Looked up from germline, CDR1 is MNHNS and CDR2 is SASEGT. V lost 1 base, J lost 7 bases, and 11 bases lay in between. This CDR3 region has 13 residues. The PCR employed 60 Vbeta primers together with 13 Jbeta primers. Data came from immunoSEQ multiplex PCR; TCRdb stores just in-frame clones and leaves some out. Of 90,000 to 120,000 clones listed, 65% to 85% are singletons. The source of the sample is a study of cytomegalovirus exposure and HLA in healthy donors. At the level of the study: An earlier analysis found fewer than 140 million unique TCR beta sequences from about 190 million T cells.

Study-wide points: Later work showed greater clonal expansion in HLA-associated TCR beta chains than in equally common others. In vitro data verified three CMV-associated chains as specific for CMV antigens. Cytomegalovirus association was listed for 164 TCR beta chains.

V gene TRBV6-1 combines with J gene TRBJ2-7; TRBD2 is a possible D gene (6 bases). The sequencing sample was made of PBMCs. This receptor was obtained from a man aged 18 to 30 in good health and CMV-seronegative. This chain's CDR3 is CASSEEMRGEQYF. The CDR3 DNA reads TGTGCCAGCAGTGAAGAAATGCGGGGAGAGCAGTACTTC.